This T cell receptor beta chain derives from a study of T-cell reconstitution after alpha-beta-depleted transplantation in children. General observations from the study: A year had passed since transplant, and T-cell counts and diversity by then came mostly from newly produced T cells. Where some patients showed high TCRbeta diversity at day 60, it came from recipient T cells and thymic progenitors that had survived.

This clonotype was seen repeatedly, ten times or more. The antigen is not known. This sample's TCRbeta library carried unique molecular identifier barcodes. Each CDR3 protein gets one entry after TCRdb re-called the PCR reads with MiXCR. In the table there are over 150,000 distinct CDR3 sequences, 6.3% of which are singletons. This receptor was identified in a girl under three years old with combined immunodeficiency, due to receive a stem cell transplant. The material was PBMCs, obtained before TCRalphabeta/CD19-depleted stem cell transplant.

CDR3 DNA: TGTGCCAGCAGTTTGGCCTCCCCAGGGATTAACTATGGCTACACCTTC. It encodes CASSLASPGINYGYTF. The V and J genes are TRBV27 and TRBJ1-2; a possible D gene is TRBD1 (5 bases). V was trimmed by 3 bases and J by 1 base, leaving 15 bases between them. Germline V gene data show CDR1 as MNHEY and CDR2 as SMNVEV (reference sequence). The CDR3 runs to 16 residues.